Each of the 19 T cell receptor beta chains below was sequenced from the same sample in a study of T cell repertoires in cytomegalovirus infection. Using its own MiXCR run on the reads, TCRdb lists one record per CDR3 protein. The profile shows 560,000 or so distinct CDR3 sequences, 16% of them singletons. The material sequenced was CD8+ T cells from PBMCs. The receptor source for this set is a human donor in good health (CMV status not recorded). Some clones in this sample may be carry-over from other donors' samples.

For this clonotype: The conserved final phenylalanine or tryptophan is absent from the CDR3, which likely points to a read error. The V and J genes are TRBV25-1 and TRBJ2-4; D may be TRBD2 (5 bases). This CDR3 region has 12 residues. In germline, CDR1 is MGHDK, CDR2 SYGVNS. The germline V and J ends were trimmed by 6 bases and 3 bases, with 6 bases remaining between them. Here the CDR3 reads CASSGNKNIQYL. CDR3 nucleotides: TGTGCCAGCAGCGGGAACAAAAACATTCAGTACTTA.

About this clonotype: A much more abundant neighbour one base away suggests this may be a read error. This chain links TRBV6-8 with TRBJ1-6; 8 positions agree with TRBD1. The CDR3 sequence is 15 residues long. The V gene's germline CDR1 is MNHGY and CDR2 SAAAGT. The CDR3 DNA reads TGTGCCAGCAGCACCGGGACAGGCCAAAATTCACACCTCCACTTT. Its protein is CASSTGTGQNSHLHF.

In this sample, this clonotype turned up once. This chain links TRBV28 with TRBJ1-4; D uncertain. Trimming took 6 bases from V and 3 from J, leaving 14 bases between them. The germline gives CDR1 MDHEN, CDR2 SYDVKM. The CDR3 is 15 amino acids. The CDR3 bases are TGTGCCAGCAGCCCCCTGGGAGACGCTAATGAAAAACTGTTTTTT. This translates into CASSPLGDANEKLFF. The full variable domain, rest sourced from reference TRBV28 and TRBJ1-4, is DVKVTQSSRYLVKRTGEKVFLECVQDMDHENMFWYRQDPGLGLRLIYFSYDVKMKEKGDIPEGYSVSREKKERFSLILESASTNQTSMYLCASSPLGDANEKLFFGSGTQLSVL.

V is TRBV28 and J is TRBJ2-7; D not certain. V gave up 3 bases and J gave up 3 bases, with 3 bases separating them. The germline V gene encodes CDR1 MDHEN and CDR2 SYDVKM. CDR3 size: 11 residues. In DNA, the CDR3 is TGTGCCAGCAGTTTTATCTACGAGCAGTACTTC. Translating it yields CASSFIYEQYF.

V gene TRBV14 combines with J gene TRBJ2-1, with 8 nucleotides matching TRBD2. The CDR3 totals 15 residues. Germline lookup yields CDR1 SGHDN and CDR2 FVKESK. J lost 4 bases, V lost 4 bases, and 6 bases had no gene match. DNA of the CDR3: TGTGCCAGCAGCCTAGCGGGACCTAAATACAATGAGCAGTTCTTC. Protein: CASSLAGPKYNEQFF.

This clonotype was seen a few times. This chain uses TRBV27 with TRBJ1-1; 7 bases map to TRBD1. The J segment lost 1 base and the V segment lost 3 bases, leaving 8 bases of the junction unmatched. CDR3 length equals 16 residues. In germline, CDR1 is MNHEY, CDR2 SMNVEV (reference sequence). The CDR3 region is CASSFRGGRSNTEAFF. CDR3 sequence (DNA): TGTGCCAGCAGTTTCAGGGGGGGTAGGTCGAACACTGAAGCTTTCTTT.

This clonotype was seen repeatedly, ten times or more. The gene calls are TRBV7-9 and TRBJ2-2; no definite D call. The V end lost 4 bases, the J end lost 4 bases, and 7 bases lay between the germline ends. Per germline, CDR1 SEHNR and CDR2 FQNEAQ (reference sequence). This CDR3 region has 13 residues. The CDR3 loop is CASSSPGTGELFF. CDR3 in DNA: TGTGCCAGCAGCTCCCCAGGCACCGGGGAGCTGTTTTTT.

In its sample, this clonotype was seen many times. V and J are TRBV7-8 and TRBJ2-7, with D perhaps matching TRBD1 (5 bases). The ends were cut back, 1 base at V and 5 bases at J, with 15 bases in the middle. Germline V gene lookup returns CDR1 SGHVS and CDR2 FQNEAQ. The CDR3 length is 15 residues. CDR3 amino acids: CASSLGGRVGNEQYF. The CDR3 bases are TGTGCCAGCAGCTTAGGGGGCAGGGTGGGGAACGAGCAGTACTTC.

This clonotype was seen repeatedly, ten times or more. The rearrangement uses TRBV7-9 and TRBJ2-7, with a possible D match to TRBD2 (5 bases). This CDR3 spans 12 amino acids. Germline-derived CDR1 and CDR2 are SEHNR and FQNEAQ (reference sequence). The germline V and J ends were trimmed by 4 bases and 3 bases, with 7 bases remaining between them. This chain's CDR3 is CASSSGDYEQYF. The CDR3 DNA sequence: TGTGCCAGCAGCTCCGGGGACTACGAGCAGTACTTC.

About this clonotype itself: A much larger clone sits a single nucleotide away, making a read error possible. The rearrangement uses TRBV6-8 and TRBJ2-2; tentatively, D is TRBD1 or TRBD2 (6 bases each). The CDR3 covers 15 residues. The V gene's germline CDR1 is MNHGY and CDR2 SAAAGT. This chain's CDR3 is CSSNRAGGMTGELFF. In DNA, the CDR3 is TGTTCCAGCAACAGGGCGGGCGGGATGACCGGGGAGCTGTTTTTT.

This clonotype was picked up many times. CDR3 nucleotide sequence: TGTGCCAGCAGTCCACTAATAGTAGATACGCAGTATTTT. Encoded protein: CASSPLIVDTQYF. The chain joins TRBV7-6 to TRBJ2-3, with D uncertain. Trimming took off 6 bases at V and 5 bases at J, with 12 bases between the two ends. The CDR3 is made up of 13 amino acids. Germline assignment: CDR1 SGHVS and CDR2 FNYEAQ.

This clonotype was seen many times. This chain uses TRBV12-3 or TRBV12-4 with TRBJ1-1; D ambiguous. The CDR3 consists of 14 residues. Trimming removed 3 bases from V and 1 base from J, with 9 bases in between. CDR3 protein: CASSFVRTNTEAFF. DNA for the CDR3: TGTGCCAGCAGTTTTGTCAGAACGAACACTGAAGCTTTCTTT.

In this sample, this clonotype turned up many times. The V gene is TRBV7-9, the J gene TRBJ2-4, with no clear D. V lost 5 bases to trimming and J lost 2 bases, with 7 bases between them. CDR1 is SEHNR, CDR2 FQNEAQ, per germline (reference sequence). The CDR3 contains 13 residues. The CDR3 nucleotides are TGTGCCAGCAGCCTCGGATCCAAAAACATTCAGTACTTC. Amino acid sequence: CASSLGSKNIQYF.

As concerns this clonotype: A much bigger clone sits one base away, suggesting this may be a read error. The chain carries TRBV5-1 and TRBJ2-1, with 7 bases that match TRBD1. CDR1 and CDR2 from the germline V gene are SGHRS and YFSETQ. The V and J ends lost 1 base and 0 bases, in that order; junction bases with no gene match: 7. The CDR3 is 17 amino acids. The DNA of the CDR3 is TGCGCCAGCAGCTTGAGTGTAAGGGGGCGCTCCTACAATGAGCAGTTCTTC. It encodes CASSLSVRGRSYNEQFF.

CDR3 nucleotide sequence: TGTGCCAGCAGCCATTTTGAAGAGACCCAGTACTTC. Its protein is CASSHFEETQYF. The chain recombines TRBV14 with TRBJ2-5; D unclear. Germline lookup yields CDR1 SGHDN and CDR2 FVKESK. The CDR3 extends over 12 amino acids. Trimming took 3 bases from V and 3 from J, leaving 5 bases between them.

This clonotype was observed many times. CDR3 coding DNA: TGTGCCAGCAGTTACGAGCGGGGTGGCTACGAGCAGTACTTC. It specifies CASSYERGGYEQYF. The chain is built from TRBV6-6 and TRBJ2-7; 7 bases fit TRBD2. Germline V gene sequence: CDR1 MNHNY, CDR2 SVGAGI (reference sequence). The CDR3 is made up of 14 amino acids. After removal of 2 bases from V and 3 bases from J, the junction contained 4 bases not matched to a gene.

Many counts were recorded for this clonotype. The chain combines TRBV7-2 with TRBJ1-5; D is uncertain. Trimming removed 1 base from V and 7 bases from J, with 11 bases in between. The CDR3 runs to 14 residues. Germline assignment: CDR1 SGHTA and CDR2 FQGNSA. CDR3 in amino acids: CASSLGGFRQPQHF. In DNA form, the CDR3 reads TGTGCCAGCAGCTTAGGCGGGTTCAGGCAGCCCCAGCATTTT.

The gene calls are TRBV4-1 and TRBJ1-2; TRBD1 is a possible D gene (6 bases). V gave up 3 bases and J gave up 5 bases, with 34 bases separating them. Germline V gene sequence: CDR1 MGHRA, CDR2 YSYEKL. There are 21 residues in the CDR3. CDR3 loop: CASSHQREPGHGAREPYGYTF. In DNA, the CDR3 is TGCGCCAGCAGCCATCAAAGGGAACCGGGACACGGGGCGAGGGAACCATATGGCTACACCTTC.

The J gene is TRBJ1-4, the V gene TRBV6-5; D uncertain. The CDR3 has 14 residues. The germline V gene encodes CDR1 MNHEY and CDR2 SVGAGI. Trimming stripped 1 base from V and 8 bases from J, with 11 bases between. For the CDR3, the DNA is TGTGCCAGCAGTTACTTTGGGGTCGGCGAAAAACTGTTTTTT. Its protein product is CASSYFGVGEKLFF.